The 25 T cell receptor beta chains reported below all come from one sample, sequenced in a study of T-cell reconstitution after alpha-beta-depleted transplantation in children. For TCRbeta, the library was prepared with unique molecular identifiers. A single record per CDR3 protein comes from TCRdb applying MiXCR to the PCR reads. The sample carries 600,000 to 700,000 distinct CDR3 sequences, about 15% recorded once. The sequencing used PBMCs from the stem cell graft donor, collected from the stem cell graft. These receptors originate from a human donor who donated a stem cell graft to a child with acute myeloid leukemia.

The chain recombines TRBV20-1 with TRBJ1-5; D is possibly TRBD1 (5 bases). Germline V gene lookup returns CDR1 DFQATT and CDR2 SNEGSKA (reference sequence). The CDR3 length is 15 residues. Trimming left V 3 bases short and J 3 bases short, with 15 bases between. The CDR3, as DNA: TGCAGTGCTAGTGATCTCGGGGGGATCAATCAGCCCCAGCATTTT. This codes for CSASDLGGINQPQHF.

This clonotype showed up many times. The chain combines TRBV5-4 with TRBJ1-2; the D is unclear. Germline CDR1 reads SGHNT; CDR2 reads YYREEE (reference sequence). This CDR3 is built from 12 residues. Trimming pared 3 bases from V and 2 bases from J, leaving 5 bases between. The CDR3 here is CASSSRNYGYTF. CDR3 coding DNA: TGTGCCAGCAGCTCTAGAAACTATGGCTACACCTTC.

The chain uses TRBV27 and TRBJ2-3, with D possibly being TRBD1 (6 bases). CDR3 size: 18 residues. Germline assignment: CDR1 MNHEY and CDR2 SMNVEV (reference sequence). The V end was cut by 2 bases, the J end by 0 bases, with 18 bases between. The CDR3 DNA follows: TGTGCCAGCAGTTTAGTCCTCCCCGACAGGCGAAGCACAGATACGCAGTATTTT. It encodes CASSLVLPDRRSTDTQYF.

The J gene is TRBJ1-2, the V gene TRBV6-4, with D hard to call. This CDR3 contains 14 residues. CDR1 is MRHNA and CDR2 is SNTAGT in the germline V gene. Trimming left V 2 bases short and J 7 bases short, with 14 bases between. CDR3 loop: CASSDGPAAGGYTF. The DNA of the CDR3 is TGTGCCAGCAGTGACGGGCCTGCCGCCGGTGGCTACACCTTC.

This clonotype has more than one count but fewer than ten. The chain employs TRBV20-1 and TRBJ1-1; D gene unclear. Trimming shortened V by 2 bases and J by 0 bases, and 10 bases separated the two germline ends. This CDR3 has 14 residues. Germline CDR1 is DFQATT and CDR2 is SNEGSKA (reference sequence). The CDR3 is CSARSGGVNTEAFF. DNA for the CDR3: TGCAGTGCTAGATCTGGTGGGGTGAACACTGAAGCTTTCTTT.

This clonotype appeared a few times. The chain has TRBV18 and TRBJ2-7; possible D gene TRBD1, 5 bases. Germline V gene lookup returns CDR1 KGHSH and CDR2 LQKENI. Trimming pared 3 bases from V and 0 bases from J, leaving 9 bases between. CDR3 length: 14 amino acids. The CDR3: CASSPTAPSYEQYV. CDR3 coding DNA: TGTGCCAGCTCACCGACAGCCCCCTCCTACGAGCAGTACGTC.

This clonotype was observed at least ten times. V usage is TRBV24-1 and J usage is TRBJ2-1, with D possibly matching TRBD2 (5 bases). Trimming left V 10 bases short and J 1 base short, with 13 bases between. The CDR3 has 14 residues. Per germline, CDR1 KGHDR and CDR2 SFDVKD. CDR3: CATGSRASYNEQFF. The CDR3 nucleotides read TGTGCCACGGGATCGAGGGCATCCTACAATGAGCAGTTCTTC.

The table lists this clonotype with a few counts. CDR3 sequence reads: CASSSSWSDTEAFF. CDR3 coding DNA: TGTGCCAGCAGCTCTTCGTGGTCGGACACTGAAGCTTTCTTT. The chain links TRBV7-9 to TRBJ1-1; D not resolved. The CDR3 consists of 14 residues. V was clipped by 4 bases and J by 3 bases, with 12 bases between them. Germline V lookup: CDR1 SEHNR, CDR2 FQNEAQ (reference sequence).

Ten or more counts support this clonotype. The genes are TRBV10-3 and TRBJ1-5; D gene ambiguous. Trimming removed 6 bases at V and 9 bases at J, with 24 bases between. This CDR3 contains 16 residues. CDR1 ENHRY and CDR2 SYGVKD come from the germline V gene. The CDR3 region is CAIRSSDGSGGSPQHF. The CDR3, as DNA: TGTGCCATCAGAAGTTCGGATGGATCGGGAGGATCGCCCCAGCATTTT.

The count of this clonotype is one. The chain has TRBV10-2 and TRBJ1-5; weak D call: TRBD1 (6 bases). Germline V gene data show CDR1 as WSHSY and CDR2 as SAAADI. The CDR3 runs 18 residues. V lost 3 bases and J 2 bases, leaving 20 bases between the germline ends. The CDR3 reads CASSDQDSPMRRNQPQHF. The CDR3 region has the DNA TGCGCCAGCAGTGATCAGGACAGTCCTATGCGCCGCAATCAGCCCCAGCATTTT.

This clonotype was observed a handful of times. CDR3: CATSRTRSTDTQYF. The CDR3, as DNA: TGTGCCACCAGTCGGACCCGGAGCACAGATACGCAGTATTTT. V usage is TRBV24-1 and J usage is TRBJ2-3; D unresolved. Germline V CDR1 and CDR2: KGHDR, SFDVKD. This CDR3 comprises 14 residues. V lost 6 bases to trimming and J lost 0 bases, with 9 bases between them.

This chain joins TRBV2 and TRBJ2-5; D possibly uses TRBD1 or TRBD2 (6 bases each). This CDR3 contains 14 residues. CDR1 is SNHLY and CDR2 is FYNNEI in the germline V gene. V was cut by 6 bases and J by 4 bases, with 15 bases left in between. The CDR3 spells CASRGPGAGETQYF. The CDR3 DNA reads TGTGCCAGCAGAGGTCCGGGGGCGGGAGAGACCCAGTACTTC.

This clonotype has a count of ten or more. The V gene is TRBV20-1, the J gene TRBJ1-5; tentative D call: TRBD1 (6 bases). Germline-derived CDR1 and CDR2 are DFQATT and SNEGSKA (reference sequence). The CDR3 loop spans 15 amino acids. V lost 6 bases and J 2 bases, leaving 17 bases between the germline ends. The CDR3 DNA follows: TGCAGTGCAAACTACAGGGATACGGGCAATCAGCCCCAGCATTTT. Its protein is CSANYRDTGNQPQHF.

This clonotype was seen repeatedly, ten times or more. Here the CDR3 reads CASSLEGGTPRPYEQYF. The CDR3 region has the DNA TGTGCCAGCAGCTTAGAGGGAGGAACCCCGAGGCCCTACGAGCAGTACTTC. The V call is TRBV11-2, the J call TRBJ2-7; tentative D call: TRBD2 (6 bases). Per the germline V gene, CDR1 is SGHAT and CDR2 is FQNNGV. CDR3 size: 17 residues. V was trimmed by 0 bases and J by 2 bases, leaving 17 bases between them.

This clonotype was seen more than once but under ten times. The genes are TRBV20-1 and TRBJ1-1, with a weak D call TRBD1 (6 bases). Germline V CDR1 and CDR2: DFQATT, SNEGSKA (reference sequence). This CDR3 has 15 amino acids. The V end was cut by 2 bases, the J end by 2 bases, with 15 bases between. The CDR3 DNA sequence: TGCAGTGCTAGAAAACAGGGCTGGGGAAACACTGAAGCTTTCTTT. It encodes CSARKQGWGNTEAFF.

This clonotype was seen just once. One end of the junction varies from germline; a read error may be responsible. V usage is TRBV3-1 and J usage is TRBJ1-5; D unclear. Germline CDR1 is LGHDT and CDR2 is YNNKEL (reference sequence). CDR3 size: 18 residues. DNA for the CDR3: TGTGCCTGCAGCCCGGTACTCCTATCAGCGTTGAGCAATCAGCCCCAGCATTTT. Translation gives CACSPVLLSALSNQPQHF.

The gene calls are TRBV5-6 and TRBJ1-1; D perhaps matches TRBD1 (5 bases). There are 16 residues in the CDR3. V was shortened by 0 bases and J by 0 bases, with 12 bases between the two germline ends. Germline V lookup: CDR1 SGHDT, CDR2 YYEEEE. CDR3 in DNA: TGTGCCAGCAGCTTGGAAAAGGGACGGGTGAACACTGAAGCTTTCTTT. Its translation: CASSLEKGRVNTEAFF.

This clonotype was recorded at least ten times. The chain recombines TRBV20-1 with TRBJ1-1; no firm D call. The ends were cut back, 5 bases at V and 0 bases at J, with 10 bases in the middle. Germline V gene lookup returns CDR1 DFQATT and CDR2 SNEGSKA (reference sequence). The CDR3 has 13 amino acids. CDR3 nucleotides: TGCAGTGCTCCGGACTCTATGAACACTGAAGCTTTCTTT. Translation gives CSAPDSMNTEAFF.

This clonotype was observed a handful of times. The chain is built from TRBV7-8 and TRBJ2-1, with a possible D match to TRBD1 (6 bases). The CDR3 contains 16 residues. CDR1 is SGHVS and CDR2 is FQNEAQ in the germline V gene. V was pared by 4 bases and J by 3 bases, with 16 bases between. The CDR3 reads CASSSFTGLFYNEQFF. As DNA, the CDR3 is TGTGCCAGCAGCTCCTTTACAGGGTTGTTCTACAATGAGCAGTTCTTC.

The rearrangement links TRBV12-3 or TRBV12-4 to TRBJ2-1; 11 positions agree with TRBD2. The J segment lost 7 bases and the V segment lost 0 bases, leaving 5 bases of the junction unmatched. The CDR3 covers 16 residues. DNA for the CDR3: TGTGCCAGCAGTTTAGCCAGCAGACTAGCGGGAAATGAGCAGTTCTTC. This sequence encodes CASSLASRLAGNEQFF.

V usage is TRBV11-2 and J usage is TRBJ2-3; 11 nucleotides align to TRBD2. The CDR3 consists of 18 residues. V was clipped by 2 bases and J by 5 bases; unmatched bases: 12. From germline, CDR1 is SGHAT and CDR2 FQNNGV. The CDR3 nucleotides are TGTGCCAGCAGCTTAATCCTAGCGGGGGGCCCGTTAGGAGATACGCAGTATTTT. Its protein product is CASSLILAGGPLGDTQYF.

A remark on this clonotype: Just one base apart from a much larger clone, this may be a read error. This chain joins TRBV7-2 and TRBJ1-4; D is undetermined. CDR3 length: 12 amino acids. CDR1 and CDR2 from the germline V gene are SGHTA and FQGNSA. CDR3 coding DNA: TGTGCCAGCAGCTTAGGGGGAGAAAGACTGTTTTTT. Amino acid sequence: CASSLGGERLFF.

This clonotype was recorded at least ten times. V is TRBV20-1 and J is TRBJ2-5, with D tentatively TRBD2 (5 bases). This CDR3 contains 15 residues. Germline CDR1 and CDR2: DFQATT and SNEGSKA (reference sequence). V lost 3 bases and J 5 bases, leaving 19 bases between the germline ends. Written as DNA, the CDR3 is TGCAGTGCTAGGGACCCGGGAAGGGTGGGGGAGACCCAGTACTTC. Encoded protein: CSARDPGRVGETQYF.

In this sample, this clonotype turned up many times. The chain combines TRBV29-1 with TRBJ2-1; D is possibly TRBD2 (6 bases). The germline V and J ends were trimmed by 4 bases and 1 base, with 17 bases remaining between them. The CDR3 sequence is 16 residues long. CDR1 SQVTM and CDR2 ANQGSEA come from the germline V gene. CDR3 loop: CSVGGDGWQSYNEQFF. The CDR3 DNA reads TGCAGCGTTGGGGGGGATGGTTGGCAGTCCTACAATGAGCAGTTCTTC.

This clonotype was seen a handful of times. This chain links TRBV20-1 with TRBJ2-1; a weak D match, TRBD2 (6 bases). With 0 bases removed from V and 0 bases from J, the gap between germline ends came to 18 bases. Germline V gene data show CDR1 as DFQATT and CDR2 as SNEGSKA (reference sequence). This CDR3 comprises 18 residues. This chain's CDR3 is CSARDPGGAESSYNEQFF. CDR3 sequence (DNA): TGCAGTGCTAGAGATCCGGGCGGGGCGGAGAGCTCCTACAATGAGCAGTTCTTC.